Here is one TCR beta chain with its context. In the authors' workflow: How many nucleated cells were present was estimated from reference gene primer amplification. Using immunoSEQ multiplex PCR, the repertoire was profiled, and TCRdb retains in-frame clones only, with some absent. For V, J and clone size, that table is used; D and trimming come from the DNA. Of fewer than 300,000 clones in the sample, 84% were seen once. J lost 5 bases, V lost 5 bases, and 8 bases had no gene match. The length of the CDR3 is 16 residues. Germline V gene lookup returns CDR1 SGHTA and CDR2 FQGNSA. These data come from a study of blood T cell repertoires in COVID-19.

The chain uses TRBV7-2 and TRBJ2-7; 14 bases match TRBD2. This clonotype was sampled from a human donor with COVID-19, enrolled during active disease. The donor label of this sample is uncertain. The sequenced sample consisted of peripheral blood. The CDR3 is CASSIPRTSGRNEQYF. CDR3 nucleotides: TGTGCCAGCAGCATCCCCAGGACTAGCGGGAGGAACGAGCAGTACTTC.